The rows below give T cell receptor beta chains drawn from one sample of a study of T cells after yellow fever vaccination. A single record per CDR3 protein comes from TCRdb applying MiXCR to the 5' RACE reads. Of approximately 260,000 distinct CDR3 sequences listed, about 5.2% are singletons. The material was CD4+ T cells sorted from PBMCs, obtained on the day of the yellow fever booster vaccination. Receptors were obtained from a young man who received the YFV17D yellow fever vaccine. CDR3s include the opening cysteine and the closing phenylalanine or tryptophan. A D gene is named only where the DNA matches it firmly. Rows give clone size only sometimes, using once, few, many, or a class for an expanded clone.

clone_size	v_call	j_call	d_call	cdr3_aa	cdr3_nt
few	TRBV7-2	TRBJ2-6	.	CASSFDTGANVLTF	TGTGCCAGCAGCTTCGATACTGGGGCCAACGTCCTGACTTTC
few	TRBV6-2/TRBV6-3	TRBJ2-2	.	CASSYSLVNTGELFF	TGTGCCAGCAGTTACTCTCTGGTGAACACCGGGGAGCTGTTTTTT
.	TRBV11-1	TRBJ2-1	.	CASSLAPQGRGNEQFF	TGTGCCAGCAGCTTAGCGCCACAGGGAAGGGGCAATGAGCAGTTCTTC
many	TRBV4-2	TRBJ2-1	TRBD2	CASSQGAGGLDEQFF	TGTGCCAGCAGCCAAGGAGCGGGGGGGCTTGATGAGCAGTTCTTC
many	TRBV7-6	TRBJ2-7	.	CASSPGHQSYEQYF	TGTGCCAGCAGCCCGGGACACCAGAGCTACGAGCAGTACTTC
few	TRBV12-3/TRBV12-4	TRBJ2-7	TRBD1	CASSRRTGSDEQYF	TGTGCCAGCAGTAGACGGACAGGGTCGGACGAGCAGTACTTC
few	TRBV29-1	TRBJ2-5	.	CSVKGRVQETQYF	TGCAGCGTTAAAGGACGGGTTCAAGAGACCCAGTACTTC
.	TRBV20-1	TRBJ2-7	TRBD1	CSARAGDRFTYEQYF	TGCAGTGCTAGAGCTGGGGACAGATTTACCTACGAGCAGTACTTC
.	TRBV5-1	TRBJ2-1	TRBD1	CASSHTGGTSSYNEQFF	TGCGCCAGCAGCCATACAGGGGGAACTAGCTCCTACAATGAGCAGTTCTTC
many	TRBV18	TRBJ1-3	.	CASSPGGSGNTIYF	TGTGCCAGCTCACCCGGGGGTTCTGGAAACACCATATATTTT
many	TRBV10-3	TRBJ2-5	.	CAISSGGSWGETQYF	TGTGCCATCAGTAGTGGGGGTTCGTGGGGAGAGACCCAGTACTTC
many	TRBV7-9	TRBJ1-2	.	CASSLVGNYGYTF	TGTGCCAGCAGCTTAGTGGGGAACTATGGCTACACCTTC
few	TRBV11-2	TRBJ1-5	.	CASSSSPDSNQPQHF	TGTGCCAGCAGCTCGAGTCCAGATAGCAATCAGCCCCAGCATTTT
few	TRBV29-1	TRBJ1-1	.	CSVPRGYTEAFF	TGCAGCGTCCCTAGGGGGTATACTGAAGCTTTCTTT
.	TRBV3-1	TRBJ2-7	.	CASSQYYEQYF	TGTGCCAGCAGCCAATATTACGAGCAGTACTTC
many	TRBV2	TRBJ2-5	.	CASKVQETQYF	TGTGCCAGCAAAGTCCAAGAGACCCAGTACTTC
.	TRBV3-1	TRBJ1-3	.	CASSQDSGFGNTIYF	TGTGCCAGCAGCCAAGATAGCGGGTTTGGAAACACCATATATTTT
many	TRBV6-2/TRBV6-3	TRBJ1-5	.	CASKNRGSNQPQHF	TGTGCCAGCAAGAATAGGGGAAGCAATCAGCCCCAGCATTTT
.	TRBV6-5	TRBJ2-2	TRBD1	CASQHRGAPWPTSVELFF	TGTGCCAGCCAGCACAGGGGGGCCCCGTGGCCCACGTCGGTTGAGCTGTTTTTT
many	TRBV7-8	TRBJ1-6	.	CASSPQFYSYNSPLHF	TGTGCCAGCAGCCCTCAATTTTACTCCTATAATTCACCCCTCCACTTT
.	TRBV20-1	TRBJ2-2	.	CSATGREPGELFF	TGCAGTGCCACCGGACGGGAACCAGGGGAGCTGTTTTTT
few	TRBV30	TRBJ1-1	TRBD1	CAWYRGRVNTEAFF	TGTGCCTGGTACAGGGGGCGGGTGAACACTGAAGCTTTCTTT
.	TRBV7-9	TRBJ2-1	.	CASSLPGQPYNEQFF	TGTGCCAGCAGCTTACCGGGACAACCATACAATGAGCAGTTCTTC
few	TRBV11-3	TRBJ1-1	.	CASSLDLGQKAFF	TGTGCCAGCAGCTTAGATCTAGGACAGAAAGCTTTCTTT
many	TRBV20-1	TRBJ2-7	.	CSAPGSTYEQYF	TGCAGTGCTCCAGGGTCAACCTACGAGCAGTACTTC
many	TRBV5-1	TRBJ2-3	TRBD2	CASSLLDSGADTQYF	TGCGCCAGCAGCTTATTAGACAGCGGGGCAGATACGCAGTATTTT
.	TRBV11-2	TRBJ1-2	.	CASSLVVSRPANYGYTF	TGTGCCAGCAGCTTAGTAGTGTCTAGGCCTGCTAACTATGGCTACACCTTC
few	TRBV9	TRBJ2-5	.	CASSVGPIWARQVETQYF	TGTGCCAGCAGCGTGGGCCCCATTTGGGCCCGGCAGGTGGAGACCCAGTACTTC
.	TRBV7-9	TRBJ1-1	TRBD1	CASSRRQGRDTEAFF	TGTGCCAGCAGCCGGAGACAGGGTCGAGACACTGAAGCTTTCTTT
many	TRBV20-1	TRBJ2-1	TRBD2	CSARTSLGLSYNEQFF	TGCAGTGCTAGGACTAGCCTCGGGCTCTCCTACAATGAGCAGTTCTTC
few	TRBV4-2	TRBJ1-1	TRBD1	CASSHGGAGGSTPMNTEAFF	TGTGCCAGCAGCCACGGTGGTGCAGGGGGATCGACTCCGATGAACACTGAAGCTTTCTTT
few	TRBV10-3	TRBJ2-7	.	CAISETGPNYEQYF	TGTGCCATCAGTGAGACCGGGCCCAACTACGAGCAGTACTTC
.	TRBV6-2/TRBV6-3	TRBJ1-2	.	CASSYSNGGYTF	TGTGCCAGCAGTTACTCGAACGGTGGCTACACCTTC
few	TRBV28	TRBJ2-2	.	CASRPQYTGELFF	TGTGCCAGCAGGCCACAGTACACCGGGGAGCTGTTTTTT
many	TRBV18	TRBJ1-2	TRBD1	CASSPDGQAGYGYTF	TGTGCCAGCTCACCAGATGGACAGGCAGGCTATGGCTACACCTTC
.	TRBV7-6	TRBJ1-4	.	CASSPLEGNEKLFF	TGTGCCAGCAGCCCCCTCGAGGGTAATGAAAAACTGTTTTTT
.	TRBV30	TRBJ1-1	.	CAWSRDNAAEAFF	TGTGCCTGGAGTCGGGACAATGCCGCTGAAGCTTTCTTT
.	TRBV7-2	TRBJ1-1	.	CASSPQGGPEAFF	TGTGCCAGCAGCCCCCAAGGGGGGCCTGAAGCTTTCTTT
.	TRBV6-5	TRBJ2-3	.	CASSSARPDTQYF	TGTGCCAGCAGTTCGGCACGTCCAGATACGCAGTATTTT
many	TRBV28	TRBJ2-1	TRBD2	CASQRGGSYNEQFF	TGTGCCAGTCAGCGGGGGGGCTCCTACAATGAGCAGTTCTTC
few	TRBV11-2	TRBJ1-1	.	CASKRMEASF	TGTGCCAGCAAAAGGATGGAGGCCTCCTTT
.	TRBV10-3	TRBJ1-2	.	CAISDGHGTDYGYTF	TGTGCCATCAGTGACGGCCATGGAACGGACTATGGCTACACCTTC
.	TRBV12-3/TRBV12-4	TRBJ2-2	TRBD2	CASSPRLAVDTGELFF	TGTGCCAGCAGTCCGCGACTAGCGGTTGACACCGGGGAGCTGTTTTTT
few	TRBV20-1	TRBJ2-7	TRBD1	CSARTGGIDEQYF	TGCAGTGCTAGGACAGGGGGAATCGACGAGCAGTACTTC
many	TRBV5-1	TRBJ2-3	TRBD2	CASSSGLAGVKSDTQYF	TGCGCCAGCAGCTCCGGACTAGCGGGGGTGAAGTCAGATACGCAGTATTTT
many	TRBV6-5	TRBJ2-7	TRBD1	CASNLQGAYEQYF	TGTGCCAGCAACTTACAGGGGGCCTACGAGCAGTACTTC
many	TRBV19	TRBJ2-4	.	CATAGRPRNIQYF	TGTGCCACCGCCGGACGGCCGAGAAACATTCAGTACTTC
many	TRBV10-3	TRBJ2-1	TRBD2	CAISIGTSIHNEQFF	TGTGCCATCAGCATAGGGACTAGCATCCACAATGAGCAGTTCTTC
many	TRBV5-1	TRBJ1-2	.	CASGADYGYTF	TGCGCCAGCGGGGCAGACTATGGCTACACCTTC
.	TRBV5-4	TRBJ1-3	.	CASSLGGRGNTIYF	TGTGCCAGCAGCTTGGGGGGGCGAGGAAACACCATATATTTT
.	TRBV3-1	TRBJ1-2	TRBD1	CASSQDTGGGYTF	TGTGCCAGCAGCCAAGATACAGGGGGAGGCTACACCTTC
.	TRBV5-1	TRBJ1-1	TRBD1	CASRQGGRSSVAEAFF	TGCGCCAGCCGTCAAGGGGGCCGCAGCAGTGTCGCTGAAGCTTTCTTT
.	TRBV5-1	TRBJ2-1	TRBD2	CASSLNPGGQSEQFF	TGCGCCAGCAGCTTGAACCCGGGGGGGCAAAGTGAGCAGTTCTTC
few	TRBV20-1	TRBJ1-4	.	CSARVGGNEKLFF	TGCAGTGCTAGGGTAGGGGGAAATGAAAAACTGTTTTTT
few	TRBV20-1	TRBJ2-3	.	CSARVQGVSRGGTDTQYF	TGCAGTGCTAGAGTCCAGGGGGTTAGCCGCGGGGGGACAGATACGCAGTATTTT